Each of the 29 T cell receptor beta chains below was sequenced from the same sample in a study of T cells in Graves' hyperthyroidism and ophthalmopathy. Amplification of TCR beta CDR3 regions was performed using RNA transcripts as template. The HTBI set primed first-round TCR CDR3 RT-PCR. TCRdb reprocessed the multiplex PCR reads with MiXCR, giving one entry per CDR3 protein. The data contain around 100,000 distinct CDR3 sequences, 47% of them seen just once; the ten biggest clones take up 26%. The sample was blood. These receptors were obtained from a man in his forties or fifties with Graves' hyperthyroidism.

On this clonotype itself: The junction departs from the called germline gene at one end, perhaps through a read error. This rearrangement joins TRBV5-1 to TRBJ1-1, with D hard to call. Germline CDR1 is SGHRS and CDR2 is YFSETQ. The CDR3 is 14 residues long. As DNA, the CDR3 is TGCGCCAGCAGCTTGGTGTTCCAGAACACGGAAGCTTTCTTT. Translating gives CASSLVFQNTEAFF.

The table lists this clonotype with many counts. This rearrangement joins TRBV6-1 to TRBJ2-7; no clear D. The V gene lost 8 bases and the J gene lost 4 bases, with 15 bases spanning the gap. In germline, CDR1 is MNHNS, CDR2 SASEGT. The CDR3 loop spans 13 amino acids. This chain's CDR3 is CASDIGPTYEQYF. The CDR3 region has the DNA TGTGCCAGCGACATAGGGCCGACTTACGAGCAGTACTTC.

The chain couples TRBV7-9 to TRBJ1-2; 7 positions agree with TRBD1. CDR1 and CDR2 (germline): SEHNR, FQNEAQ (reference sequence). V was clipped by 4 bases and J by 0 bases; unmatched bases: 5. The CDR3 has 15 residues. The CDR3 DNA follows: TGTGCCAGCAGCTCCACGACAGGGACTAACTATGGCTACACCTTC. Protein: CASSSTTGTNYGYTF.

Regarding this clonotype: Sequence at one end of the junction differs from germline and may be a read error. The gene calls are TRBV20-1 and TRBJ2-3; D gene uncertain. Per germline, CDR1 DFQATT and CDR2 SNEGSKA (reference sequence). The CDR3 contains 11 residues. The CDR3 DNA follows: TGCAGTGCTAGGACGGTAGATATGCAGTATTTT. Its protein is CSARTVDMQYF.

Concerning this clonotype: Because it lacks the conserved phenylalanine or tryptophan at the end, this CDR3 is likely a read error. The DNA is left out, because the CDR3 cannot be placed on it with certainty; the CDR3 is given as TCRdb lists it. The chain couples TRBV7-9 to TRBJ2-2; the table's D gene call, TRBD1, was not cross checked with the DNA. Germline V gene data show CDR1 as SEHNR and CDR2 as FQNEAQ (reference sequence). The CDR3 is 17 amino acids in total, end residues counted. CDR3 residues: CASSSPRDRVNTGELVL.

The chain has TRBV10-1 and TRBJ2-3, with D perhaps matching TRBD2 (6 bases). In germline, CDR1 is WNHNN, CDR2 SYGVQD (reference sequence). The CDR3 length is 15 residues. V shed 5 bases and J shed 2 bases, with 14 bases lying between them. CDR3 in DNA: TGCGCCAGCAGTCCACCGGGGGAGAACACAGATACGCAGTATTTT. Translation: CASSPPGENTDTQYF.

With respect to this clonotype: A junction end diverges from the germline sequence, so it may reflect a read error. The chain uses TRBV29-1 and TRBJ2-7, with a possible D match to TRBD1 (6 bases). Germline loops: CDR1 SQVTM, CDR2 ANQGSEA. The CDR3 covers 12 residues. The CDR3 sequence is CSVRTVSYGQYF. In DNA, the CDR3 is TGCAGCGTTAGGACAGTCTCCTACGGGCAGTACTTC.

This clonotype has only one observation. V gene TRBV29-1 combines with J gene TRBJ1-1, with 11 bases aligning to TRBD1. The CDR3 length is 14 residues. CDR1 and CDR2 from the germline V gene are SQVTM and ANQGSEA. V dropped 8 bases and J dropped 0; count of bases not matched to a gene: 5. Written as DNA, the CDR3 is TGCAGCTTATGGGACAGGGGGGTGAACACTGAAGCTTTCTTT. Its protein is CSLWDRGVNTEAFF. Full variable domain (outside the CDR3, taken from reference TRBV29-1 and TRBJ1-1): SAVISQKPSRDICQRGTSLTIQCQVDSQVTMMFWYRQQPGQSLTLIATANQGSEATYESGFVIDKFPISRPNLTFSTLTVSNMSPEDSSIYLCSLWDRGVNTEAFFGQGTRLTVV.

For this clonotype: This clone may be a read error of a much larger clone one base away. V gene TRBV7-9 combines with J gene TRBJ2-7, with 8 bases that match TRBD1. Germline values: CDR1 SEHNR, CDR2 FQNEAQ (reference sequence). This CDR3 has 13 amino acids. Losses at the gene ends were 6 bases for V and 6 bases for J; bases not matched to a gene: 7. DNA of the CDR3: TGTGCCAGCAGTTCAGAGGACAGGGTCGAGCAGTACTTC. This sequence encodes CASSSEDRVEQYF.

CDR3 protein: CAIRIGAGELFF. CDR3 nucleotides: TGTGCTATCCGAATCGGTGCCGGGGAGCTGTTTTTT. V gene TRBV7-7 combines with J gene TRBJ2-2, with D unresolved. The CDR3 extends over 12 amino acids. Germline CDR1 SSHAT, CDR2 FNYEAQ (reference sequence). Full variable domain (rest looked up from reference TRBV7-7 and TRBJ2-2): GAGVSQSPRYKVTKRGQDVTLRCDPISSHATLYWYQQALGQGPEFLTYFNYEAQPDKSGLPSDRFSAERPEGSISTLTIQRTEQRDSAMYRCAIRIGAGELFFGEGSRLTVL.

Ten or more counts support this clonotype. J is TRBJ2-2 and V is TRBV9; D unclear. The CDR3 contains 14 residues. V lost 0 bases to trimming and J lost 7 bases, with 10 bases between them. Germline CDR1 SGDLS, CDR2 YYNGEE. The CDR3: CASSVDSSYGELFF. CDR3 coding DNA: TGTGCCAGCAGCGTAGACAGTTCGTACGGGGAGCTGTTTTTT.

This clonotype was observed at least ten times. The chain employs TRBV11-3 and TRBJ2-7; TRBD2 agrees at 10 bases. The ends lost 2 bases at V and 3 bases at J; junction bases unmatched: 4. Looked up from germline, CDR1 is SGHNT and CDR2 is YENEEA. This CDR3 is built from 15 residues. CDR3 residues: CASSLPGTSVYEQYF. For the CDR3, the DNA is TGTGCCAGCAGCTTACCGGGGACTAGCGTCTACGAGCAGTACTTC.

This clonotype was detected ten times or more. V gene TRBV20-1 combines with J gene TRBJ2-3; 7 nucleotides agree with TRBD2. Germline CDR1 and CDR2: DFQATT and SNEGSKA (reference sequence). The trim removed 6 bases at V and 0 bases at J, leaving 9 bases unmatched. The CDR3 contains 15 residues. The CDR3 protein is CSARSGAASTDTQYF. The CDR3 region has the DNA TGCAGTGCCAGGAGCGGGGCGGCTAGCACAGATACGCAGTATTTT.

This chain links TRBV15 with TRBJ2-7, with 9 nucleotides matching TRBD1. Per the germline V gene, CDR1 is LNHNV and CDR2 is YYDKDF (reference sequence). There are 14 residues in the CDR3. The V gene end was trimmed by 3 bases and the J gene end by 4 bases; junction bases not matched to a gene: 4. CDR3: CATSSDRGSYEQYF. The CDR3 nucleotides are TGTGCCACCAGCAGCGACAGGGGGAGTTACGAGCAGTACTTC.

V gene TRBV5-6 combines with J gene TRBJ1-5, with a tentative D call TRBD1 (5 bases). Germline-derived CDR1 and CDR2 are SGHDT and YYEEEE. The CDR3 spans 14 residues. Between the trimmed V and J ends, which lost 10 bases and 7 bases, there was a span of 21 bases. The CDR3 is CAWSVTTDGQPQHF. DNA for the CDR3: TGTGCCTGGAGTGTAACGACAGATGGCCAGCCCCAGCATTTT.

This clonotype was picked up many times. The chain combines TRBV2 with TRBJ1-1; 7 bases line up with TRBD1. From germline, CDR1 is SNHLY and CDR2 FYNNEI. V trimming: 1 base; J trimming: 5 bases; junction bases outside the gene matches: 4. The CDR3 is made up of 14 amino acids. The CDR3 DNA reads TGTGCCAGCAGTGAAGAGGGGGCGGGAACTGAAGCTTTCTTT. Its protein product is CASSEEGAGTEAFF.

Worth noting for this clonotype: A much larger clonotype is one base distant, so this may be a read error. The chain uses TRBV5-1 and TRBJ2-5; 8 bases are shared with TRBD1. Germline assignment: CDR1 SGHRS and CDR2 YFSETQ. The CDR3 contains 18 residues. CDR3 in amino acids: CASSLMRGQVKAQETLYF. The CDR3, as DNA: TGTGCCAGCAGCTTGATGAGGGGACAGGTTAAGGCTCAAGAGACCCTGTACTTC.

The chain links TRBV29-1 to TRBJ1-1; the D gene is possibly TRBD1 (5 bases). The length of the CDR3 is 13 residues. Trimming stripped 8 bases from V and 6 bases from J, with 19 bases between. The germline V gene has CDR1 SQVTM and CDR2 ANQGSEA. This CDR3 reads CSSGDSRRAEAFF. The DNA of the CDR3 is TGCAGCTCGGGGGACTCCCGAAGGGCTGAAGCTTTCTTT.

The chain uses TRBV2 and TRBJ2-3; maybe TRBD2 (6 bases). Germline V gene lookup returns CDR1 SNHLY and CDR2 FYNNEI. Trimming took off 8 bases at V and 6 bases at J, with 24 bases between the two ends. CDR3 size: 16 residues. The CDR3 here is CASDPLTREAGDTQYF. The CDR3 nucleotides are TGTGCCAGCGACCCACTGACTAGAGAGGCCGGGGATACGCAGTATTTT.

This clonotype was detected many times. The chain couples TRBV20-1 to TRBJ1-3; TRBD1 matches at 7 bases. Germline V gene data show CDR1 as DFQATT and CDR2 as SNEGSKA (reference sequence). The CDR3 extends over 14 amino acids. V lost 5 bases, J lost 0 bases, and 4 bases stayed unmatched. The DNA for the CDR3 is TGCAGTGCTGGACAGGCAAGCTCTGGAAACACCATATATTTT. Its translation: CSAGQASSGNTIYF.

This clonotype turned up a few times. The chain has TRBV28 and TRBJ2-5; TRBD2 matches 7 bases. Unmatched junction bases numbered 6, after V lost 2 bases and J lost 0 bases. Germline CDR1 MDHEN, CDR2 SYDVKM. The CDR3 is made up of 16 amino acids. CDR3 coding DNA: TGTGCCAGCAGTTTACGGACTAGTTTCCACCAAGAGACCCAGTACTTC. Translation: CASSLRTSFHQETQYF.

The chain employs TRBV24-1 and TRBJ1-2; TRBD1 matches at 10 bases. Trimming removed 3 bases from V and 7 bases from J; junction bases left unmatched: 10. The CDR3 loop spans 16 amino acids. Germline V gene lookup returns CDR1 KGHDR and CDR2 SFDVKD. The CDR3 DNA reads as TGTGCCACCAGTGATCCGCGGGGACAGGGGTTTCGTGGCTACACCTTC. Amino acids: CATSDPRGQGFRGYTF.

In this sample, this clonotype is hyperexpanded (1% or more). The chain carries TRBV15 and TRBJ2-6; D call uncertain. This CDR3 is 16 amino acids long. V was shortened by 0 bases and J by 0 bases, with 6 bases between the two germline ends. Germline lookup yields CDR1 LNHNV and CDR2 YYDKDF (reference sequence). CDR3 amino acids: CATSRDRSSGANVLTF. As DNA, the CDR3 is TGTGCCACCAGCAGAGATCGGAGCTCTGGGGCCAACGTCCTGACTTTC.

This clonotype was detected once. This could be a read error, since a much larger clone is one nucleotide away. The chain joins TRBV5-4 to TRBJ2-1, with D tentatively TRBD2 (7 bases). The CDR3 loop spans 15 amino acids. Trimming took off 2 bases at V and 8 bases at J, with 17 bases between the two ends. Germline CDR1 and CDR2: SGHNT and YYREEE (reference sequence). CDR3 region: CASSLGGGAMDEQFF. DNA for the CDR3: TGTGCCAGCAGCTTAGGTGGGGGGGCCATGGATGAGCAGTTCTTC.

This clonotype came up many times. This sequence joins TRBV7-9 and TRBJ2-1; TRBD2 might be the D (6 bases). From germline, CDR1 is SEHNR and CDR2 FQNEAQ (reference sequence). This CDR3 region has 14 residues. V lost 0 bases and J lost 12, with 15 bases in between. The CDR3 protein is CASSLAAQEGGQFF. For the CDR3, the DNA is TGTGCCAGCAGCTTAGCAGCCCAGGAGGGCGGGCAGTTCTTC.

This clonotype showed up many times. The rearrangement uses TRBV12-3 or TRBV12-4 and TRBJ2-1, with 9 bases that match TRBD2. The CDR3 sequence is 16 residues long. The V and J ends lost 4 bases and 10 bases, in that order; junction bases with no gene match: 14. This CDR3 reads CASSYLGLAPRGEQFF. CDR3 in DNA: TGTGCCAGCAGTTACCTGGGACTAGCCCCGAGAGGAGAGCAGTTCTTC.

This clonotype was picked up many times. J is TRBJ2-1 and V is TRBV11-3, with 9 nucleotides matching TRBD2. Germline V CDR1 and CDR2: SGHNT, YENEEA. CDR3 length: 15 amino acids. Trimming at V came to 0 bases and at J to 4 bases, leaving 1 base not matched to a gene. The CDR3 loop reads CASSLETSGYNEQFF. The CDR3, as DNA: TGTGCCAGCAGCTTAGAGACTAGCGGATACAATGAGCAGTTCTTC.

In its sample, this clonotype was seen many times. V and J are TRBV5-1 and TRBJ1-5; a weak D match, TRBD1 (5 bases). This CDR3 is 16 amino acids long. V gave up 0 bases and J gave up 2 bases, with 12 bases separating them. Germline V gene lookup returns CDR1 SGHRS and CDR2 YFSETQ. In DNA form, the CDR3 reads TGCGCCAGCAGCTTGGCTGGGACCGAGGGCAATCAGCCCCAGCATTTT. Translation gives CASSLAGTEGNQPQHF.

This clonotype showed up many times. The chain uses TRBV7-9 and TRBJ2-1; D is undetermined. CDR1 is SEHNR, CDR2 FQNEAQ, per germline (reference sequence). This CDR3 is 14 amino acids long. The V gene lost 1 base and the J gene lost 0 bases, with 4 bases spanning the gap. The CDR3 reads CASSLEGSYNEQFF. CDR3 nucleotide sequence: TGTGCCAGCAGCTTAGAGGGCTCCTACAATGAGCAGTTCTTC.